These 2 T cell receptor beta chains share one sample of origin, sequenced in a study of T cell responses to AZD1222 COVID-19 vaccine. Profiling relied on immunoSEQ multiplex PCR, and the TCRdb table lists in-frame clones only, not all of them. Of 250,000 to 300,000 clones in the sample, almost 95% were seen once. This material consisted of peripheral blood, taken 28 days after the second AZD1222 dose. The receptors shown here come from an adult who received the AZD1222 COVID-19 vaccine.

Here the CDR3 DNA reads TGTGCCAGCAGTTTATTGGAGGGGGCCCCTAATTCACCCCTCCACTTT. Its translation is CASSLLEGAPNSPLHF. The chain uses TRBV28 and TRBJ1-6, with 7 bases identical to TRBD1. Trimming removed 1 base from V and 6 bases from J; junction bases left unmatched: 6. CDR3 length equals 16 residues. CDR1 is MDHEN and CDR2 is SYDVKM in the germline V gene.

The chain couples TRBV9 to TRBJ2-3; perhaps TRBD2 as D (5 bases). Trimming removed 1 base at V and 2 bases at J, with 17 bases between. This CDR3 is 17 amino acids long. The germline gives CDR1 SGDLS, CDR2 YYNGEE. The CDR3 is CASSVPQGGGATDTQYF. CDR3 coding DNA: TGTGCCAGCAGCGTACCCCAAGGAGGAGGTGCCACAGATACGCAGTATTTT. The whole variable domain, remainder taken from reference TRBV9 and TRBJ2-3, is DSGVTQTPKHLITATGQRVTLRCSPRSGDLSVYWYQQSLDQGLQFLIQYYNGEERAKGNILERFSAQQFPDLHSELNLSSLELGDSALYFCASSVPQGGGATDTQYFGPGTRLTVL.